This T cell receptor beta chain was recorded in a study of CD8+ T cells in alopecia areata. CD4+ cells underwent sorting into CD25+CD127- cells for about five patients. Researchers took lesional scalp punch biopsies and peripheral blood from people who were alopecia areata patients. cDNA serving as the sequencing template came from extracted, reverse transcribed RNA. Measured with immunoSEQ multiplex PCR; TCRdb has only the in-frame clones, and not every one. The table lists around 19,000 clones, approximately 59% of them singletons. V lost 0 bases and J lost 3; bases outside the gene matches: 10. The germline V gene encodes CDR1 SGHRS and CDR2 YFSETQ. This CDR3 comprises 18 residues. This clone was observed a few times. Its antigen is undetermined. Findings and caveats of the study: Lesional scalp, notably in alopecia totalis/universalis, had clonality above that of normal scalp. Scalp sample data also include resident alphabeta T cells from normal skin.

The source material was CD4+ Tregs sorted from blood. This sequence originates from a human donor with alopecia areata. This chain uses TRBV5-1 with TRBJ2-1; 9 bases agree with TRBD1. CDR3 sequence: CASSLASAGQGFYNEQFF. The CDR3 region has the DNA TGCGCCAGCAGCTTGGCCTCGGCGGGACAGGGTTTCTACAATGAGCAGTTCTTC.